This T cell receptor (beta chain) was recorded in a study of response to subunit inactivated influenza vaccine. Study outcomes and limitations: The authors suggested that few new T cells are recruited per seasonal influenza vaccination.

TCRdb fed the RT-PCR reads into MiXCR, producing one record per CDR3 protein. This table holds more than 500,000 distinct CDR3 sequences, about 11% found once. CDR3 size: 13 residues. Trimming took off 5 bases at V and 3 bases at J, with 11 bases between the two ends. Germline V CDR1 and CDR2: KGHSH, LQKENI. This clonotype occurred a few times. Antigen specificity is unknown. The same sample was also used in a study of T cells expressing NK-cell markers. That report notes: UMIs accompanied the 5'RACE template switching by which TCR beta cDNA was made. In the group of eight sequenced donors, seven were HCMV-seropositive and one was seronegative. Six or seven donors carried dominant NKG2C+ clonotypes that made up about 1.0-7.0% of their CD8+ T cells. A few donors' CD3+CD56-NKG2C+ cells were dominated by the same clonotypes.

The chain combines TRBV18 with TRBJ2-7, with D possibly matching TRBD1 (5 bases). The clonotype was recovered from a man over 45 who received an inactivated influenza vaccine. The input for sequencing was PBMCs from blood, taken on the day of vaccination. CDR3 region: CASSIRQNYEQYF. In nucleotides, the CDR3 is TGTGCCAGCTCAATCCGACAGAACTACGAGCAGTACTTC.